One sample yielded the 30 T cell receptor beta chains listed below, sequenced in a study of cytomegalovirus exposure and HLA in healthy donors. Use of 60 Vbeta and 13 Jbeta primers characterized the PCR. Some clones are missing from TCRdb's copy, which holds only in-frame ones; the method was immunoSEQ multiplex PCR. This sample carries fewer than 60,000 clones, about 80% of them seen once, and the ten largest clones take 2.5% to 3.5%. Sequencing used PBMCs. These receptors originate from a man aged 45-65 years in good health and CMV-seronegative.

The V call is TRBV7-9, the J call TRBJ2-7; TRBD1 aligns across 9 bases. Germline lookup yields CDR1 SEHNR and CDR2 FQNEAQ (reference sequence). The CDR3 totals 16 residues. The ends lost 3 bases at V and 7 bases at J; junction bases unmatched: 13. The CDR3 loop reads CASSLRTGTGFDEQYF. In DNA form, the CDR3 reads TGTGCCAGCAGCTTGAGAACCGGGACAGGGTTCGATGAGCAGTACTTC. The full variable domain, with the rest looked up from reference TRBV7-9 and TRBJ2-7, is DTGVSQNPRHKITKRGQNVTFRCDPISEHNRLYWYRQTLGQGPEFLTYFQNEAQLEKSRLLSDRFSAERPKGSFSTLEIQRTEQGDSAMYLCASSLRTGTGFDEQYFGPGTRLTVT.

A few counts support this clone. The gene calls are TRBV12-5 and TRBJ2-7, with 7 nucleotides matching TRBD1. Germline-derived CDR1 and CDR2 are LGHNT and FRNRAP. There are 18 residues in the CDR3. The J segment lost 0 bases and the V segment lost 3 bases, leaving 14 bases of the junction unmatched. The CDR3 nucleotides read TGTGCTAGTGGTTTTACCGGACAGGCAGGCGTGAGCTCCTACGAGCAGTACTTC. This codes for CASGFTGQAGVSSYEQYF.

The chain combines TRBV5-1 with TRBJ1-3, with unresolved D. V shed 0 bases and J shed 0 bases, with 10 bases lying between them. Germline V gene lookup returns CDR1 SGHRS and CDR2 YFSETQ. The CDR3 consists of 16 residues. The CDR3 DNA reads TGCGCCAGCAGCTTGGTAGGCAGGCACTCTGGAAACACCATATATTTT. This codes for CASSLVGRHSGNTIYF.

This clone has a handful of counts. The V call is TRBV6-5, the J call TRBJ2-3, with 7 bases matching TRBD2. CDR1 and CDR2 (germline): MNHEY, SVGAGI. V dropped 6 bases and J dropped 0; count of bases not matched to a gene: 6. This CDR3 contains 15 residues. The CDR3 DNA reads as TGTGCCAGCAGCCGGGGACTACCAAGCACAGATACGCAGTATTTT. This codes for CASSRGLPSTDTQYF.

The gene calls are TRBV6-1 and TRBJ2-4, with a tentative D call TRBD1 (6 bases). Looked up from germline, CDR1 is MNHNS and CDR2 is SASEGT. The CDR3 extends over 14 amino acids. With 3 bases removed from V and 2 bases from J, the gap between germline ends came to 8 bases. CDR3 protein: CASSDTGSKNIQYF. DNA of the CDR3: TGTGCCAGCAGTGACACAGGGTCCAAAAACATTCAGTACTTC.

The chain recombines TRBV11-2 with TRBJ2-5; D is perhaps TRBD2 (5 bases). V was pared by 0 bases and J by 5 bases, with 25 bases between. CDR3 size: 19 residues. The germline V gene has CDR1 SGHAT and CDR2 FQNNGV. In nucleotides, the CDR3 is TGTGCCAGCAGCTTAGAGAATGATTACCCCTCGGGAAATTGGGAGACCCAGTACTTC. Its protein product is CASSLENDYPSGNWETQYF.

V is TRBV4-1 and J is TRBJ2-2; D perhaps matches TRBD2 (6 bases). Looked up from germline, CDR1 is MGHRA and CDR2 is YSYEKL. CDR3 size: 14 residues. The V and J ends lost 5 bases and 7 bases respectively, with 14 bases between them. The CDR3 DNA is TGCGCCAGCAGCTATACCAGGGAGGTCGGGGAGCTGTTTTTT. It codes for CASSYTREVGELFF.

The chain carries TRBV5-5 and TRBJ1-1; D gene uncertain. The CDR3 contains 14 residues. Trimming left V 2 bases short and J 0 bases short, with 8 bases between. CDR1 is SGHKS and CDR2 is YYEKEE in the germline V gene (reference sequence). The CDR3 nucleotides read TGTGCCAGCAGCTTTGGCCCTCTGAACACTGAAGCTTTCTTT. Translated, it gives CASSFGPLNTEAFF.

This chain uses TRBV4-3 with TRBJ2-5; 9 nucleotides agree with TRBD2. The CDR3 totals 18 residues. The germline V gene has CDR1 LGHNA and CDR2 YSLEER. Trimming cost V 4 bases and J 3 bases; bases outside gene matches: 15. The CDR3 DNA is TGCGCCAGCAGCCTCTCCCACAGAGGCGGGGGGGCCGAAGAGACCCAGTACTTC. Residues: CASSLSHRGGGAEETQYF.

The chain couples TRBV19 to TRBJ1-4; the match to TRBD1 covers 9 bases. The germline V gene encodes CDR1 LNHDA and CDR2 SQIVND (reference sequence). The CDR3 extends over 17 amino acids. V lost 5 bases and J lost 5; bases outside the gene matches: 12. The CDR3 region is CASSSRSRDRENEKLFF. CDR3 coding DNA: TGTGCCAGTAGTTCCCGGTCCCGGGACAGGGAAAATGAAAAACTGTTTTTT.

The V and J genes are TRBV5-4 and TRBJ1-2; D gene uncertain. Germline CDR1 is SGHNT and CDR2 is YYREEE (reference sequence). The V end was cut by 1 base, the J end by 2 bases, with 6 bases between. CDR3 size: 13 residues. CDR3 sequence (DNA): TGTGCCAGCAGCTTGCTCCAGAACTATGGCTACACCTTC. Translated, it gives CASSLLQNYGYTF.

CDR3: CAWSWVTSSYEQYF. CDR3 DNA: TGTGCCTGGAGTTGGGTTACTAGCTCCTACGAGCAGTACTTC. The V gene is TRBV30, the J gene TRBJ2-7, with TRBD2 as a possible D gene (5 bases). With 2 bases removed from V and 0 bases from J, the gap between germline ends came to 11 bases. Germline V gene data show CDR1 as GTSNPN and CDR2 as SVGIG (reference sequence). There are 14 residues in the CDR3.

The rearrangement joins TRBV6-5 to TRBJ1-2; TRBD1 matches at 7 bases. The CDR3 has 11 amino acids. Trimming cost V 6 bases and J 6 bases; bases outside gene matches: 1. Germline V gene sequence: CDR1 MNHEY, CDR2 SVGAGI. CDR3 DNA: TGTGCCAGCAGGACAGGGCATGGCTACACCTTC. It encodes CASRTGHGYTF.

This chain links TRBV5-1 with TRBJ2-7; 8 nucleotides line up with TRBD1. V gave up 2 bases and J gave up 2 bases; unmatched junction bases: 9. Germline CDR1 is SGHRS and CDR2 is YFSETQ. CDR3 length: 16 amino acids. The CDR3 region is CASSFPMDRDPYEQYF. The DNA of the CDR3 is TGCGCCAGCAGCTTCCCCATGGACAGGGATCCCTACGAGCAGTACTTC.

The CDR3 bases are TGTGCCAGCAGTTGGGGAGGGGGGGGCTACACCTTC. Translation: CASSWGGGGYTF. V and J are TRBV28 and TRBJ1-2, with D possibly TRBD1 on 6 matching bases. Germline assignment: CDR1 MDHEN and CDR2 SYDVKM. Trimming pared 4 bases from V and 8 bases from J, leaving 11 bases between. The CDR3 spans 12 residues.

This clone was seen only a few times. The chain is built from TRBV7-3 and TRBJ2-3, with 8 bases fitting TRBD2. The CDR3 spans 17 residues. The J segment lost 2 bases and the V segment lost 0 bases, leaving 7 bases of the junction unmatched. Germline V gives CDR1 SGHTA, CDR2 FQGTGA. The CDR3 DNA follows: TGTGCCAGCAGCTTAACGCTGCGGGGGGCCCCCACAGATACGCAGTATTTT. Protein sequence: CASSLTLRGAPTDTQYF.

The chain recombines TRBV29-1 with TRBJ2-7; TRBD1 matches at 9 bases. The V segment lost 5 bases and the J segment 3 bases; nucleotides outside the gene matches: 8. The germline gives CDR1 SQVTM, CDR2 ANQGSEA. This CDR3 has 14 amino acids. CDR3 loop: CSVLQGALLYEQYF. DNA of the CDR3: TGCAGCGTTCTACAGGGGGCCTTACTCTACGAGCAGTACTTC.

J is TRBJ2-3 and V is TRBV5-1, with 8 positions matching TRBD1. The germline V gene has CDR1 SGHRS and CDR2 YFSETQ. The V and J ends lost 0 bases and 3 bases, in that order; junction bases with no gene match: 0. The CDR3 sequence is 14 residues long. As DNA, the CDR3 is TGCGCCAGCAGCTTGGACAGGGGGACAGATACGCAGTATTTT. It translates to CASSLDRGTDTQYF.

The chain couples TRBV25-1 to TRBJ2-2, with D hard to call. The CDR3 runs to 13 residues. The germline V gene has CDR1 MGHDK and CDR2 SYGVNS. Trimming left V 4 bases short and J 3 bases short, with 6 bases between. CDR3 sequence: CASSVEYTGELFF. The CDR3 DNA reads as TGTGCCAGCAGTGTGGAGTACACCGGGGAGCTGTTTTTT. The full variable domain, its missing parts supplied by reference TRBV25-1 and TRBJ2-2, is EADIYQTPRYLVIGTGKKITLECSQTMGHDKMYWYQQDPGMELHLIHYSYGVNSTEKGDLSSESTVSRIRTEHFPLTLESARPSHTSQYLCASSVEYTGELFFGEGSRLTVL.

V and J are TRBV11-2 and TRBJ1-5, with D tentatively TRBD1 (5 bases). The CDR3 covers 14 residues. V lost 0 bases and J 6 bases, leaving 9 bases between the germline ends. Per germline, CDR1 SGHAT and CDR2 FQNNGV. The DNA of the CDR3 is TGTGCCAGCAGCTTAGATCAGGGCGTTCAGCCCCAGCATTTT. Translated, it gives CASSLDQGVQPQHF.

V is TRBV29-1 and J is TRBJ2-4, with D possibly matching TRBD1 (5 bases). The CDR3 is made up of 12 amino acids. Between the trimmed V and J ends, which lost 7 bases and 6 bases, there was a span of 13 bases. Germline lookup yields CDR1 SQVTM and CDR2 ANQGSEA. The CDR3 nucleotides are TGCAGCGGGTCAGACAGTTCAAACATTCAGTACTTC. This encodes CSGSDSSNIQYF. Full variable domain (outside the CDR3, taken from reference TRBV29-1 and TRBJ2-4): SAVISQKPSRDICQRGTSLTIQCQVDSQVTMMFWYRQQPGQSLTLIATANQGSEATYESGFVIDKFPISRPNLTFSTLTVSNMSPEDSSIYLCSGSDSSNIQYFGAGTRLSVL.

V and J are TRBV6-5 and TRBJ2-7; 7 nucleotides align to TRBD1. Germline lookup yields CDR1 MNHEY and CDR2 SVGAGI. V gave up 6 bases and J gave up 4 bases; unmatched junction bases: 9. This CDR3 comprises 14 residues. The CDR3 sequence: CASSPRQGRYEQYF. The CDR3 bases are TGTGCCAGCAGCCCGCGACAGGGAAGATACGAGCAGTACTTC.

This clone came up a few times. This chain joins TRBV18 and TRBJ2-1; tentative D call: TRBD1 (5 bases). CDR1 and CDR2 from the germline V gene are KGHSH and LQKENI. V lost 2 bases to trimming and J lost 5 bases, with 13 bases between them. There are 15 residues in the CDR3. The CDR3 here is CASSPGALADNEQFF. The CDR3 DNA reads as TGTGCCAGCTCACCAGGGGCTTTGGCGGACAATGAGCAGTTCTTC.

V gene TRBV2 combines with J gene TRBJ1-1; the D gene is possibly TRBD1 (6 bases). Germline V lookup: CDR1 SNHLY, CDR2 FYNNEI. The CDR3 has 14 residues. Trimming stripped 6 bases from V and 2 bases from J, with 13 bases between. CDR3 sequence reads: CASSGGGLNTEAFF. CDR3 in DNA: TGTGCCAGCAGCGGGGGGGGGCTTAACACTGAAGCTTTCTTT.

This clone showed up just once. The chain carries TRBV27 and TRBJ1-1; 9 bases line up with TRBD1. V dropped 2 bases and J dropped 4; count of bases not matched to a gene: 8. The CDR3 length is 16 residues. Germline values: CDR1 MNHEY, CDR2 SMNVEV (reference sequence). The CDR3 loop reads CASSLRGDRAGTEAFF. The CDR3 DNA is TGTGCCAGCAGTTTACGGGGGGACAGGGCCGGCACTGAAGCTTTCTTT.

The chain joins TRBV18 to TRBJ2-5, with 9 positions matching TRBD1. The CDR3 contains 14 residues. CDR1 and CDR2 from the germline V gene are KGHSH and LQKENI. Trimming cost V 3 bases and J 7 bases; bases outside gene matches: 6. The CDR3 reads CASSPSGQGATQYF. The CDR3 nucleotides are TGTGCCAGCTCACCTTCGGGACAGGGTGCGACCCAGTACTTC.

The rearrangement uses TRBV7-9 and TRBJ1-4; D unclear. The CDR3 has 16 amino acids. The germline V and J ends were trimmed by 5 bases and 5 bases, with 18 bases remaining between them. CDR1 is SEHNR and CDR2 is FQNEAQ in the germline V gene (reference sequence). This CDR3 reads CASSPAPMAQNEKLFF. CDR3 DNA sequence: TGTGCCAGCAGCCCCGCCCCAATGGCCCAAAATGAAAAACTGTTTTTT.

The rearrangement joins TRBV9 to TRBJ1-2; 7 nucleotides agree with TRBD1. After removal of 3 bases from V and 5 bases from J, the junction contained 4 bases not matched to a gene. The CDR3 is 13 amino acids. Germline V gives CDR1 SGDLS, CDR2 YYNGEE. The CDR3 loop reads CASSADRVYGYTF. Here the CDR3 DNA reads TGTGCCAGCAGCGCTGACAGGGTTTATGGCTACACCTTC.

The chain is built from TRBV19 and TRBJ1-6, with TRBD1 matching 8 bases. J gave up 7 bases and V 7 bases, and 6 bases lay outside the gene matches. The CDR3 is made up of 14 amino acids. Per germline, CDR1 LNHDA and CDR2 SQIVND (reference sequence). The CDR3 DNA reads TGTGCCAGTACCTCGACAGGGGTGAATTCACCCCTCCACTTT. This translates into CASTSTGVNSPLHF. The entire variable domain, with the rest obtained from reference TRBV19 and TRBJ1-6, is as follows: DGGITQSPKYLFRKEGQNVTLSCEQNLNHDAMYWYRQDPGQGLRLIYYSQIVNDFQKGDIAEGYSVSREKKESFPLTVTSAQKNPTAFYLCASTSTGVNSPLHFGNGTRLTVT.

The gene calls are TRBV19 and TRBJ1-4, with 10 nucleotides matching TRBD1. The CDR3 spans 15 residues. CDR1 is LNHDA, CDR2 SQIVND, per germline (reference sequence). Losses at the gene ends were 7 bases for V and 4 bases for J; bases not matched to a gene: 6. Here the CDR3 reads CASINRDRGNEKLFF. The CDR3, as DNA: TGTGCCAGTATCAACCGGGACAGGGGTAATGAAAAACTGTTTTTT.